The 26 T cell receptor beta chains given below trace back to one sample, sequenced in a study of response to subunit inactivated influenza vaccine. TCRdb passed the RT-PCR reads through MiXCR, listing each CDR3 protein once. The table shows about 650,000 distinct CDR3 sequences, with 13% to 15% occurring only once. The source material was PBMCs from blood, sampled 14 to 15 days before vaccination. The receptors here all came from a man between 45 and 60 years old who received an inactivated influenza vaccine.

This clonotype was observed a few times. This chain connects TRBV4-1 to TRBJ1-4, with a possible D match to TRBD1 (6 bases). The CDR3 is made up of 17 amino acids. V lost 0 bases and J lost 6, with 17 bases in between. Germline lookup yields CDR1 MGHRA and CDR2 YSYEKL. The CDR3 region has the DNA TGCGCCAGCAGCCAAGATCGGCAGAGCAAGGGGGATGAAAAACTGTTTTTT. This gives the protein CASSQDRQSKGDEKLFF.

The rearrangement joins TRBV6-5 to TRBJ2-7, with 15 positions matching TRBD2. After removal of 2 bases from V and 2 bases from J, the junction contained 7 bases not matched to a gene. The V gene's germline CDR1 is MNHEY and CDR2 SVGAGI. The CDR3 loop spans 18 amino acids. CDR3 DNA: TGTGCCAGCAGTTACCGGAGGGGACTAGCGGGAGGTCCCTACGAGCAGTACTTC. It codes for CASSYRRGLAGGPYEQYF.

V usage is TRBV11-2 and J usage is TRBJ2-5, with D hard to call. Looked up from germline, CDR1 is SGHAT and CDR2 is FQNNGV. The CDR3 length is 13 residues. V dropped 5 bases and J dropped 5 bases, with 12 bases sitting between them. DNA of the CDR3: TGTGCCAGCAGCCCGCCGGCCCGCGAGACCCAGTACTTC. Its protein is CASSPPARETQYF.

This chain links TRBV28 with TRBJ1-6; possible D gene TRBD1, 6 bases. The ends were cut back, 3 bases at V and 10 bases at J, with 10 bases in the middle. The CDR3 is made up of 13 amino acids. Germline values: CDR1 MDHEN, CDR2 SYDVKM. CDR3 DNA: TGTGCCAGCAGTTTCAGGGGTAACTCACCCCTCCACTTT. This gives the protein CASSFRGNSPLHF. The variable domain in full, completed from reference TRBV28 and TRBJ1-6, reads DVKVTQSSRYLVKRTGEKVFLECVQDMDHENMFWYRQDPGLGLRLIYFSYDVKMKEKGDIPEGYSVSREKKERFSLILESASTNQTSMYLCASSFRGNSPLHFGNGTRLTVT.

In this sample, this clonotype turned up a few times. The chain has TRBV20-1 and TRBJ1-2, with D uncertain. Deletions cut 3 bases from V and 8 bases from J, with 10 bases between. The CDR3 totals 11 residues. The germline V gene has CDR1 DFQATT and CDR2 SNEGSKA (reference sequence). The CDR3 spells CSARVLSGYTF. As DNA, the CDR3 is TGCAGTGCTAGGGTGCTGTCGGGCTACACCTTC.

In this sample, this clonotype turned up a few times. The chain has TRBV5-1 and TRBJ2-7, with 9 bases that match TRBD1. The CDR3 runs to 14 residues. V lost 3 bases to trimming and J lost 3 bases; unmatched junction nucleotides: 4. The germline V gene has CDR1 SGHRS and CDR2 YFSETQ. The CDR3 sequence is CASSWTGQGYEQYF. DNA for the CDR3: TGCGCCAGCAGCTGGACGGGACAGGGCTACGAGCAGTACTTC.

This clonotype occurred a few times. The genes are TRBV25-1 and TRBJ2-3; D may be TRBD2 (5 bases). Germline values: CDR1 MGHDK, CDR2 SYGVNS. The V end lost 5 bases, the J end lost 6 bases, and 15 bases lay between the germline ends. This CDR3 is built from 14 residues. The DNA for the CDR3 is TGTGCCAGCAGTATAGGGAGCCCGCCCGATACGCAGTATTTT. Protein product: CASSIGSPPDTQYF.

This clonotype was recorded a few times. The rearrangement uses TRBV15 and TRBJ2-7, with TRBD2 matching over 7 bases. With V trimmed by 6 bases and J by 6 bases, 11 bases remained unmatched. Germline V lookup: CDR1 LNHNV, CDR2 YYDKDF (reference sequence). The CDR3 spans 14 residues. The CDR3 nucleotides read TGTGCCACCAGGACTGCTTGGGGGGGTGGCGAGCAGTACTTC. Its protein is CATRTAWGGGEQYF.

For the CDR3, the DNA is TGTGCCAGCAGCTTTGGGGTAGCTGGGGCCAACGTCCTGACTTTC. Translation: CASSFGVAGANVLTF. V usage is TRBV7-9 and J usage is TRBJ2-6, with unresolved D. The CDR3 extends over 15 amino acids. CDR1 and CDR2 (germline): SEHNR, FQNEAQ (reference sequence). The germline V and J ends were trimmed by 3 bases and 2 bases, with 8 bases remaining between them.

The rearrangement uses TRBV25-1 and TRBJ2-1; 8 positions agree with TRBD2. The germline gives CDR1 MGHDK, CDR2 SYGVNS. The CDR3 is made up of 16 amino acids. J lost 6 bases, V lost 4 bases, and 11 bases had no gene match. DNA for the CDR3: TGTGCCAGCAGTGCATTTACCGGGACTAGTAGCAATGAGCAGTTCTTC. It yields the protein CASSAFTGTSSNEQFF.

This clonotype appeared a few times. The chain couples TRBV12-3 or TRBV12-4 to TRBJ2-7; 16 bases agree with TRBD2. CDR3 length equals 18 residues. V trimming: 4 bases; J trimming: 5 bases; junction bases outside the gene matches: 11. This chain's CDR3 is CASSSEGTSGGAWNEQYF. The CDR3 DNA reads TGTGCCAGCAGTTCGGAAGGGACTAGCGGGGGGGCTTGGAACGAGCAGTACTTC.

The chain employs TRBV20-1 and TRBJ1-1; TRBD1 matches at 7 bases. The germline CDR1 and CDR2 sequences are DFQATT and SNEGSKA (reference sequence). After removal of 2 bases from V and 4 bases from J, the junction contained 10 bases not matched to a gene. CDR3 length: 15 amino acids. CDR3 region: CSARRTGVRTTEAFF. The CDR3 DNA sequence: TGCAGTGCTAGACGAACAGGGGTTAGGACCACTGAAGCTTTCTTT.

The CDR3 nucleotides are TGTGCCAGCAGCGTAGAGGACGGTAGCAATCAGCCCCAGCATTTT. This translates into CASSVEDGSNQPQHF. V usage is TRBV9 and J usage is TRBJ1-5; D is unresolved. V dropped 0 bases and J dropped 0 bases, with 7 bases sitting between them. Germline lookup yields CDR1 SGDLS and CDR2 YYNGEE. There are 15 residues in the CDR3. Combining the CDR3 with reference TRBV9 and TRBJ1-5 gives the whole variable domain DSGVTQTPKHLITATGQRVTLRCSPRSGDLSVYWYQQSLDQGLQFLIQYYNGEERAKGNILERFSAQQFPDLHSELNLSSLELGDSALYFCASSVEDGSNQPQHFGDGTRLSIL.

This clonotype was counted at least ten times. The chain joins TRBV7-2 to TRBJ2-7; 8 bases are shared with TRBD2. The CDR3 sequence is 13 residues long. The V and J ends lost 6 bases and 5 bases, in that order; junction bases with no gene match: 6. The germline gives CDR1 SGHTA, CDR2 FQGNSA. CDR3 bases: TGTGCCAGCAGTCGCAATAGCGGGAACGAGCAGTACTTC. Translating gives CASSRNSGNEQYF.

Only a few counts were recorded for this clonotype. The J gene is TRBJ1-1, the V gene TRBV11-3; 9 bases are a match to TRBD1. Unmatched junction bases numbered 8, after V lost 3 bases and J lost 3 bases. There are 16 residues in the CDR3. From germline, CDR1 is SGHNT and CDR2 YENEEA. The CDR3 DNA reads as TGTGCCAGCAGCTTTCGTCAGGACAGGGGCTACACTGAAGCTTTCTTT. Its protein is CASSFRQDRGYTEAFF.

This clonotype was seen more than once but under ten times. The chain recombines TRBV28 with TRBJ1-1, with D possibly being TRBD1 (5 bases). Trimming pared 9 bases from V and 6 bases from J, leaving 14 bases between. The CDR3 is 12 residues long. Germline V gene lookup returns CDR1 MDHEN and CDR2 SYDVKM. The CDR3 sequence is CASTPGTSEAFF. CDR3 in DNA: TGTGCCAGTACCCCAGGGACGTCTGAAGCTTTCTTT.

This clonotype was seen more than once but under ten times. This sequence joins TRBV29-1 and TRBJ2-7; D is perhaps TRBD1 or TRBD2 (5 bases each). The CDR3 sequence is 15 residues long. CDR1 and CDR2 from the germline V gene are SQVTM and ANQGSEA. Trimming removed 1 base at V and 4 bases at J, with 17 bases between. CDR3 nucleotide sequence: TGCAGCGTTGAAGGACCGGGGCGCCGGGGATACGAGCAGTACTTC. It codes for CSVEGPGRRGYEQYF.

This clonotype has more than one count but fewer than ten. One end of the junction fails to match germline, which may point to a read error. The chain links TRBV12-3 or TRBV12-4 to TRBJ2-1; D possibly corresponds to TRBD2 (6 bases). The CDR3 runs 13 residues. The CDR3 bases are TGTGCCAGCACTTTAGGACTATACAATGAGCAGTTCTTC. This sequence encodes CASTLGLYNEQFF.

This clonotype was picked up a small number of times. The V gene is TRBV20-1, the J gene TRBJ1-4; a weak D match, TRBD1 (5 bases). V was clipped by 6 bases and J by 4 bases, with 33 bases between them. This CDR3 contains 20 residues. The germline V gene encodes CDR1 DFQATT and CDR2 SNEGSKA (reference sequence). CDR3 DNA: TGCAGTGCCCGGGGACGGAAAACCGCAGCCGGGTCGGCAAATAATGAAAAACTGTTTTTT. It specifies CSARGRKTAAGSANNEKLFF.

This chain joins TRBV7-2 and TRBJ2-5, with D perhaps being TRBD1 or TRBD2 (5 bases each). From germline, CDR1 is SGHTA and CDR2 FQGNSA. This CDR3 has 13 residues. Trimming took off 5 bases at V and 5 bases at J, with 12 bases between the two ends. The CDR3 nucleotides are TGTGCCAGCAGCAGATCAGGGACCGAGACCCAGTACTTC. Translating it yields CASSRSGTETQYF.

This chain uses TRBV24-1 with TRBJ1-5; D is ambiguous. Deletions cut 7 bases from V and 7 bases from J, with 10 bases between. The CDR3 extends over 12 amino acids. Germline V gives CDR1 KGHDR, CDR2 SFDVKD. Written as DNA, the CDR3 is TGTGCCACCAGCCGAGGTTCCCAGCCCCAGCATTTT. This translates into CATSRGSQPQHF.

This clonotype was counted a few times. The genes are TRBV4-2 and TRBJ2-3, with TRBD2 as a possible D gene (6 bases). From germline, CDR1 is LGHNA and CDR2 YNFKEQ. V was shortened by 4 bases and J by 4 bases, with 12 bases between the two germline ends. The CDR3 loop spans 14 amino acids. As DNA, the CDR3 is TGTGCCAGCAGCCGCGGGGAGGTCTCAGATACGCAGTATTTT. Its protein product is CASSRGEVSDTQYF.

This clonotype was detected ten times or more. J is TRBJ2-2 and V is TRBV5-1, with 7 bases lining up with TRBD1. The germline gives CDR1 SGHRS, CDR2 YFSETQ. J was trimmed by 4 bases and V by 4 bases; bases with no gene match: 7. The CDR3 has 15 residues. The CDR3 DNA reads TGCGCCAGCAGCGGGAGACAGGGATCCACCGGGGAGCTGTTTTTT. Protein: CASSGRQGSTGELFF.

The V and J genes are TRBV6-1 and TRBJ1-2; 10 bases match TRBD1. CDR1 MNHNS and CDR2 SASEGT come from the germline V gene. V shed 6 bases and J 6 bases; nucleotides not matched to a gene: 10. The CDR3 length is 15 residues. In DNA form, the CDR3 reads TGTGCCAGCAGGCCCGGGACAGGGGTTTCGAATGGCTACACCTTC. It yields the protein CASRPGTGVSNGYTF.

This clonotype was detected ten times or more. The chain recombines TRBV7-2 with TRBJ2-1, with 7 bases that match TRBD2. The V and J ends lost 1 base and 7 bases, in that order; junction bases with no gene match: 1. CDR1 and CDR2 from the germline V gene are SGHTA and FQGNSA. The CDR3 extends over 13 amino acids. CDR3 sequence: CASSLDGRNEQFF. The CDR3 DNA reads as TGTGCCAGCAGCTTAGACGGGAGGAATGAGCAGTTCTTC.

A few counts support this clonotype. J is TRBJ2-7 and V is TRBV11-3; possible D gene TRBD2, 5 bases. CDR1 is SGHNT and CDR2 is YENEEA in the germline V gene. The ends were cut back, 0 bases at V and 3 bases at J, with 6 bases in the middle. The CDR3 consists of 13 residues. The CDR3 nucleotides read TGTGCCAGCAGCTTAGAAAGCGGCTACGAGCAGTACTTC. Amino acid sequence: CASSLESGYEQYF.